This T cell receptor beta chain comes out of a study of identifying expanded T cells in peripheral blood. Study-wide results and limits: Across healthy donors, higher total template counts meant significantly greater approximately two-week count variance. Technical replicates showed about 1.1 changed clones; approximately 2 weeks roughly 16; four weeks 19.

Trimming took off 0 bases at V and 2 bases at J, with 7 bases between the two ends. The CDR3 loop spans 14 amino acids. Germline CDR1 and CDR2: SGHAT and FQNNGV. As for this clone: As yet, its antigen is unknown.

Some clones are missing from TCRdb's copy, which holds only in-frame ones; the method was immunoSEQ multiplex PCR. The table records about 82,000 clones, roughly 90% of them present only once. Collection occurred without any documented infections or immune events in donors. Sample: blood. The receptor was isolated from a person aged 18 to 75 in good health. The V and J genes are TRBV11-2 and TRBJ2-5; D gene unclear. The CDR3 loop reads CASSLDPRQETQYF. For the CDR3, the DNA is TGTGCCAGCAGCTTAGACCCCAGACAAGAGACCCAGTACTTC.